A selection of T cell receptor beta chains follows, all from one sample in a study of blood T cell repertoires in COVID-19. Here immunoSEQ multiplex PCR was the method, and the copy in TCRdb shows in-frame clones only, minus some. Of some 45,000 clones in the sample, approximately 87% are singletons; the top ten hold roughly 10%. The sequenced sample consisted of peripheral blood. These receptors all come from a human donor in a cohort sampled during active COVID-19. Each CDR3 is given with its conserved first and last residue. The order of the fields is clone size, D gene, J gene, V gene, CDR3 DNA, CDR3 protein. A D gene is named only where the DNA matches it firmly. Only some rows state a clone size, as once, few, many or a class for expanded clones.

. TRBD2 TRBJ2-5 TRBV28 TGTGCCAGCAGCCCTCCCGGGCGGGGGGGCCGCGAGACCCAGTACTTC CASSPPGRGGRETQYF
. . TRBJ2-7 TRBV6-2/TRBV6-3 TGTGCCAGCAGTTACTCGGACAACTACGAGCAGTACTTC CASSYSDNYEQYF
. . TRBJ1-1 TRBV14 TGTGCCAGCAGCCAAGAGGGGGGGGGCTCCAACACTGAAGCTTTCTTT CASSQEGGGSNTEAFF
. . TRBJ2-5 TRBV19 TGTGCCAGTAGTACCCGGGACACTCAAGAGACCCAGTACTTC CASSTRDTQETQYF
. TRBD1 TRBJ1-1 TRBV15 TGTGCCACCAGCAGATCCCGACAGGGAAACACTGAAGCTTTCTTT CATSRSRQGNTEAFF
. . TRBJ1-1 TRBV2 TGTGCCAGTCAGGGTCCAGGCCTTGAAGCTTTCTTT CASQGPGLEAFF
. TRBD2 TRBJ2-5 TRBV3-1/TRBV3-2 TGTGCCAGCAGCCCTGTGGGAGCGGGGGGCCGCGAGACCCAGTACTTC CASSPVGAGGRETQYF
. TRBD2 TRBJ2-5 TRBV4-1 TGCGCCAGCAGCCAAGACCCTGGCGGGGGGCCCCGGGAGACCCAGTACTTC CASSQDPGGGPRETQYF
once TRBD1 TRBJ2-1 TRBV6-5 TGTGCCAGCAGTTTCGGACAGGGCGGTGTGGATGAGCAGTTCTTC CASSFGQGGVDEQFF
. TRBD2 TRBJ2-5 TRBV10-3 TGTGCCATCAGTGAGGGAGCTAGCGGGGGGCCCCAAGAGACCCAGTACTTC CAISEGASGGPQETQYF
once . TRBJ1-3 TRBV4-1 TGCGCCAGCAGCCAAGTCTCCAGAATGGGAAACACCATATATTTT CASSQVSRMGNTIYF
. TRBD2 TRBJ2-3 TRBV4-3 TGCGCCAGCAGCCAAGTGGCTAGCGGGGGATATACGCAGTATTTT CASSQVASGGYTQYF
. . TRBJ2-1 TRBV5-1 TGCGCCAGCAGCTCCGATGGCCAGGAGCAGTTCTTC CASSSDGQEQFF
. TRBD1 TRBJ1-5 TRBV5-1 TGCGCCAGCAGCTTGGGAGACAGGGCTAGCAATCAGCCCCAGCATTTT CASSLGDRASNQPQHF
. . TRBJ1-2 TRBV21-1 TGTGCCAGCAGCACGACAGGGTGCGACTATGGCTACACCTTC CASSTTGCDYGYTF
. . TRBJ2-1 TRBV3-1/TRBV3-2 TGTGCCAGCAGCCAAGATCCCCGGTCGAGGAATGAGCAGTTCTTC CASSQDPRSRNEQFF
. . TRBJ2-4 TRBV25-1 TGTGCCAGCAGTAACGAGGACAGCCAGTTCATCTTC CASSNEDSQFIF
. . TRBJ2-3 TRBV7-3 TGTGCCAGCAGCGTAGATGGTCTTTTCACAGATACGCAGTATTTT CASSVDGLFTDTQYF
. TRBD1 TRBJ1-2 TRBV5-1 TGCGCCAGCAGCCCCGACAGGGGACCGCATGGCTACACCTTC CASSPDRGPHGYTF
. . TRBJ2-5 TRBV18 TGTGCCAGCTCACCGCTTAGACAAGAGACCCAGTACTTC CASSPLRQETQYF
. TRBD2 TRBJ2-1 TRBV2 TGTGCCAGCAGTGAAGCGACTAGCGGGGGGCATGAGCAGTTCTTC CASSEATSGGHEQFF
. TRBD1 TRBJ1-2 TRBV9 TGTGCCAGCAGCGTAAGCCAGGGGGTAGGAAGCTATGGCTACACCTTC CASSVSQGVGSYGYTF
once . TRBJ2-1 TRBV4-1 TGCGCCAGCAGCCTCAGCAGGGGGGCCTACAATGAGCAGTTCTTC CASSLSRGAYNEQFF